This paragraph reports one T cell receptor beta chain. Reverse transcription of roughly 0.5 to 1 ug RNA was carried out with random hexamers. TCRdb reanalysed the immunoSEQ multiplex PCR reads using MiXCR and keeps one entry per CDR3 protein. This table holds 150,000 to 200,000 distinct CDR3 sequences, roughly 92% found once. This sample was taken from a study of CD8 T cells in Susac syndrome. The V gene end was trimmed by 3 bases and the J gene end by 3 bases; junction bases not matched to a gene: 4. The CDR3 extends over 16 amino acids. Germline-derived CDR1 and CDR2 are MNHEY and SMNVEV (reference sequence).

The genes are TRBV27 and TRBJ2-1, with 11 bases matching TRBD2. The receptor was isolated from a human donor with multiple sclerosis. The sample taken for sequencing was CD4+ T cells from PBMCs. CDR3 in DNA: TGTGCCAGCAGTTTTACGACTAGCGGGAACTACAATGAGCAGTTCTTC. The encoded protein is CASSFTTSGNYNEQFF.